A single sample gave rise to the 32 T cell receptor beta chains below, sequenced in a study of PD-1 blockade in classical Hodgkin lymphoma. Brentuximab vedotin exposure varied among the patients, all of whom had relapsed after autologous stem cell transplantation. Some clones are missing from TCRdb's copy, which holds only in-frame ones; the method was immunoSEQ multiplex PCR. The table lists fewer than 90,000 clones, approximately 94% of them singletons. The input for sequencing was peripheral blood mononuclear cells (PBMCs), taken at baseline. The receptors were sampled from a human donor with classical Hodgkin lymphoma.

The chain joins TRBV7-2 to TRBJ1-2; no clear D gene. Germline V lookup: CDR1 SGHTA, CDR2 FQGNSA. V lost 5 bases and J 7 bases, leaving 14 bases between the germline ends. There are 13 residues in the CDR3. The CDR3 loop is CASSEQIGSGYTF. The CDR3 nucleotides read TGTGCCAGCAGCGAGCAGATAGGATCTGGCTACACCTTC.

This clone was observed once. The chain carries TRBV6-1 and TRBJ1-6; D not resolved. The ends were cut back, 3 bases at V and 6 bases at J, with 15 bases in the middle. The CDR3 sequence is 16 residues long. Germline CDR1 reads MNHNS; CDR2 reads SASEGT. For the CDR3, the DNA is TGTGCCAGCAGTGATCCATCGGCCCTCCTTAATTCACCCCTCCACTTT. This codes for CASSDPSALLNSPLHF.

The chain employs TRBV7-9 and TRBJ2-3; D might be TRBD1 (5 bases). The CDR3 has 15 residues. The V gene's germline CDR1 is SEHNR and CDR2 FQNEAQ (reference sequence). Between the trimmed V and J ends, which lost 1 base and 0 bases, there was a span of 8 bases. CDR3: CASSLGQGSTDTQYF. The CDR3 DNA reads as TGTGCCAGCAGCTTAGGTCAGGGCAGCACAGATACGCAGTATTTT.

The chain uses TRBV4-2 and TRBJ1-2, with unresolved D. The V end was cut by 0 bases, the J end by 4 bases, with 18 bases between. Germline V lookup: CDR1 LGHNA, CDR2 YNFKEQ. The CDR3 spans 17 residues. In DNA form, the CDR3 reads TGTGCCAGCAGCCAAGATTGGTCCAATGTCGGGGTCTATGGCTACACCTTC. It codes for CASSQDWSNVGVYGYTF.

This clone has a single count. The chain has TRBV12-2 and TRBJ1-2. TRBV12-2 is noted as a pseudogene. The CDR3 has 10 residues. The CDR3 spells CASLSPGYTF. In DNA, the CDR3 is TGTGCAAGTCTTAGCCCCGGCTACACCTTC.

This clone came up once. The V call is TRBV7-2, the J call TRBJ1-1; a weak D match, TRBD1 (6 bases). CDR3 length equals 14 residues. CDR1 SGHTA and CDR2 FQGNSA come from the germline V gene. The ends were cut back, 3 bases at V and 2 bases at J, with 10 bases in the middle. The CDR3 DNA sequence: TGTGCCAGCAGCTTCCGGACAGCAAACACTGAAGCTTTCTTT. This translates into CASSFRTANTEAFF.

The chain carries TRBV27 and TRBJ2-2, with D unresolved. The length of the CDR3 is 11 residues. Trimming left V 7 bases short and J 6 bases short, with 6 bases between. Per the germline V gene, CDR1 is MNHEY and CDR2 is SMNVEV (reference sequence). The CDR3 DNA follows: TGTGCCAGCATCAAATCCGGGGAGCTGTTTTTT. It translates to CASIKSGELFF.

The J gene is TRBJ2-6, the V gene TRBV4-2; the match to TRBD1 covers 9 bases. Germline V gene data show CDR1 as LGHNA and CDR2 as YNFKEQ. This CDR3 has 20 amino acids. The junction had 13 bases not matched to a gene; V was cut back by 0 bases and J by 4 bases. The CDR3 protein is CASSQDLPGQGISGANVLTF. Here the CDR3 DNA reads TGTGCCAGCAGCCAAGATTTACCGGGACAGGGAATTTCCGGGGCCAACGTCCTGACTTTC.

This chain uses TRBV18 with TRBJ2-3; D is ambiguous. V lost 6 bases and J 6 bases, leaving 19 bases between the germline ends. Germline V gene lookup returns CDR1 KGHSH and CDR2 LQKENI. The CDR3 runs to 15 residues. CDR3 DNA sequence: TGTGCCAGCTCTCTCGACCTCATTCCCCGCGATACGCAGTATTTT. It is translated as CASSLDLIPRDTQYF.

This chain links TRBV19 with TRBJ2-7; the D gene is possibly TRBD1 (5 bases). The CDR3 is made up of 15 amino acids. The germline V and J ends were trimmed by 3 bases and 2 bases, with 14 bases remaining between them. Germline assignment: CDR1 LNHDA and CDR2 SQIVND (reference sequence). The CDR3 region has the DNA TGTGCCAGTAGTATGGATAGGGGTCAGACCTACGAGCAGTACTTC. Its translation is CASSMDRGQTYEQYF.

The chain has TRBV29-1 and TRBJ2-5, with TRBD2 matching 7 bases. V lost 2 bases and J lost 1; bases outside the gene matches: 7. The CDR3 has 15 residues. Germline CDR1 is SQVTM and CDR2 is ANQGSEA. The CDR3 DNA reads as TGCAGCGTTGAAAGATGGAGCGGGATCCAAGAGACCCAGTACTTC. It is translated as CSVERWSGIQETQYF.

The rearrangement joins TRBV11-2 to TRBJ2-7; TRBD1 matches at 7 bases. Germline CDR1 is SGHAT and CDR2 is FQNNGV. The CDR3 has 15 amino acids. The junction had 4 bases not matched to a gene; V was cut back by 0 bases and J by 2 bases. The CDR3 DNA sequence: TGTGCCAGCAGCTTAGACGGACAGGAACCCTACGAGCAGTACTTC. It translates to CASSLDGQEPYEQYF.

The chain joins TRBV30 to TRBJ2-5; D remains ambiguous. There are 12 residues in the CDR3. Germline values: CDR1 GTSNPN, CDR2 SVGIG (reference sequence). Trimming took 2 bases from V and 5 from J, leaving 9 bases between them. This CDR3 reads CAWSYQFETQYF. In DNA, the CDR3 is TGTGCCTGGAGTTACCAATTCGAGACCCAGTACTTC.

The V and J genes are TRBV27 and TRBJ1-1; possible D gene TRBD1, 5 bases. The CDR3 has 15 amino acids. Germline V gene sequence: CDR1 MNHEY, CDR2 SMNVEV (reference sequence). V gave up 0 bases and J gave up 3 bases, with 11 bases separating them. The CDR3 DNA sequence: TGTGCCAGCAGTTTATCGCGGGGACTGGACACTGAAGCTTTCTTT. Translating gives CASSLSRGLDTEAFF.

The CDR3 loop is CASSFIAGVGLEQYF. The DNA for the CDR3 is TGTGCCAGCAGTTTTATCGCAGGGGTGGGTTTGGAGCAGTACTTC. The chain recombines TRBV28 with TRBJ2-7, with a tentative D call TRBD1 (6 bases). V dropped 3 bases and J dropped 7 bases, with 19 bases sitting between them. Germline V CDR1 and CDR2: MDHEN, SYDVKM. This CDR3 contains 15 residues. Full variable domain (missing parts from reference TRBV28 and TRBJ2-7): DVKVTQSSRYLVKRTGEKVFLECVQDMDHENMFWYRQDPGLGLRLIYFSYDVKMKEKGDIPEGYSVSREKKERFSLILESASTNQTSMYLCASSFIAGVGLEQYFGPGTRLTVT.

The CDR3 reads CASKSGGYTEAFF. CDR3 in DNA: TGTGCCAGCAAATCTGGGGGGTACACTGAAGCTTTCTTT. The gene calls are TRBV6-5 and TRBJ1-1, with D possibly being TRBD1 (5 bases). The CDR3 sequence is 13 residues long. Germline loops: CDR1 MNHEY, CDR2 SVGAGI. The ends were cut back, 7 bases at V and 3 bases at J, with 12 bases in the middle.

This chain uses TRBV6-6 with TRBJ1-5, with a tentative D call TRBD1 (5 bases). Trimming shortened V by 6 bases and J by 4 bases, and 13 bases separated the two germline ends. The CDR3 totals 14 residues. Germline values: CDR1 MNHNY, CDR2 SVGAGI (reference sequence). The CDR3 is CASRLRGPNQPQHF. DNA of the CDR3: TGTGCCAGCAGGCTGCGGGGCCCAAATCAGCCCCAGCATTTT.

On this clone: One junction end disagrees with the germline gene, perhaps due to a read error. The genes are TRBV27 and TRBJ2-2, with unresolved D. Germline CDR1 is MNHEY and CDR2 is SMNVEV (reference sequence). The CDR3 spans 12 residues. In DNA, the CDR3 is TGCGCCAGCAGGTTGCTCCCCGGGGAGCTGTTTTTT. Translation gives CASRLLPGELFF.

The chain employs TRBV18 and TRBJ2-1; 14 nucleotides match TRBD2. The CDR3 extends over 14 amino acids. V trimming: 7 bases; J trimming: 9 bases; junction bases outside the gene matches: 5. CDR1 is KGHSH, CDR2 LQKENI, per germline. CDR3 amino acids: CASYGLAGGSEQFF. The CDR3 DNA follows: TGTGCCAGCTACGGACTAGCGGGAGGTAGTGAGCAGTTCTTC. The whole variable domain, filled in from reference TRBV18 and TRBJ2-1, reads NAGVMQNPRHLVRRRGQEARLRCSPMKGHSHVYWYRQLPEEGLKFMVYLQKENIIDESGMPKERFSAEFPKEGPSILRIQQVVRGDSAAYFCASYGLAGGSEQFFGPGTRLTVL.

The chain has TRBV7-7 and TRBJ2-1; no firm D call. V was clipped by 0 bases and J by 9 bases, with 9 bases between them. CDR1 SSHAT and CDR2 FNYEAQ come from the germline V gene (reference sequence). There are 13 residues in the CDR3. CDR3 DNA sequence: TGTGCCAGCAGCTTAGCCCCACAAGGTGAGCAGTTCTTC. This gives the protein CASSLAPQGEQFF.

The chain combines TRBV28 with TRBJ1-2, with unresolved D. This CDR3 has 15 residues. Trimming pared 2 bases from V and 4 bases from J, leaving 14 bases between. Germline V gives CDR1 MDHEN, CDR2 SYDVKM. This CDR3 reads CASSLKDKSGYGYTF. In nucleotides, the CDR3 is TGTGCCAGCAGTTTAAAAGACAAAAGCGGCTATGGCTACACCTTC.

This clone showed up just once. The V and J genes are TRBV14 and TRBJ2-7, with D possibly called TRBD1 or TRBD2 (5 bases each). The V and J ends lost 1 base and 2 bases respectively, with 12 bases between them. From germline, CDR1 is SGHDN and CDR2 FVKESK. There are 15 residues in the CDR3. The CDR3 DNA sequence: TGTGCCAGCAGCCAAGTTTCCGGGACCCCCTACGAGCAGTACTTC. Protein: CASSQVSGTPYEQYF.

V gene TRBV4-3 combines with J gene TRBJ1-5; D not certain. V lost 1 base, J lost 0 bases, and 7 bases lay in between. CDR3 length: 15 residues. CDR1 is LGHNA, CDR2 YSLEER, per germline. Written as DNA, the CDR3 is TGCGCCAGCAGCCAAGCCGCAAGTAGCAATCAGCCCCAGCATTTT. The encoded protein is CASSQAASSNQPQHF.

The chain has TRBV12-5 and TRBJ2-2; no firm D call. V lost 2 bases and J lost 5, with 12 bases in between. Germline V gene sequence: CDR1 LGHNT, CDR2 FRNRAP. The CDR3 sequence is 15 residues long. CDR3 protein: CASGLFRESTGELFF. The CDR3 DNA reads as TGTGCTAGTGGTTTGTTCCGAGAATCGACCGGGGAGCTGTTTTTT.

The chain joins TRBV30 to TRBJ2-5; D is unclear. V was clipped by 2 bases and J by 5 bases, with 18 bases between them. The CDR3 has 15 residues. Germline loops: CDR1 GTSNPN, CDR2 SVGIG (reference sequence). This CDR3 reads CAWSFDSWGGETQYF. The CDR3 nucleotides are TGTGCCTGGAGTTTCGACTCGTGGGGTGGTGAGACCCAGTACTTC. Full variable domain (missing parts from reference TRBV30 and TRBJ2-5): SQTIHQWPATLVQPVGSPLSLECTVEGTSNPNLYWYRQAAGRGLQLLFYSVGIGQISSEVPQNLSASRPQDRQFILSSKKLLLSDSGFYLCAWSFDSWGGETQYFGPGTRLLVL.

The chain links TRBV19 to TRBJ2-7; D tentatively fits TRBD1 or TRBD2 (5 bases each). CDR1 LNHDA and CDR2 SQIVND come from the germline V gene (reference sequence). CDR3 size: 14 residues. Trimming removed 6 bases at V and 3 bases at J, with 15 bases between. The CDR3 DNA reads as TGTGCCAGTAGCTGGGGGTCCGACATCTACGAGCAGTACTTC. Its translation is CASSWGSDIYEQYF.

This clone was detected only once. The chain has TRBV7-9 and TRBJ2-7; D may match TRBD1 or TRBD2 (5 bases each). Deletions cut 5 bases from V and 4 bases from J, with 12 bases between. This CDR3 contains 13 residues. In germline, CDR1 is SEHNR, CDR2 FQNEAQ (reference sequence). In DNA, the CDR3 is TGTGCCAGCAGCCGTTCGGGGCTGTACGAGCAGTACTTC. Its translation is CASSRSGLYEQYF.

V usage is TRBV6-6 and J usage is TRBJ2-5, with a tentative D call TRBD2 (5 bases). Trimming removed 5 bases at V and 1 base at J, with 14 bases between. Germline values: CDR1 MNHNY, CDR2 SVGAGI (reference sequence). The CDR3 contains 15 residues. DNA for the CDR3: TGTGCCAGCAGTGCAGGAGCGGTGAGCCAAGAGACCCAGTACTTC. Its translation: CASSAGAVSQETQYF.

The V and J genes are TRBV7-2 and TRBJ1-6; tentatively, D is TRBD1 (5 bases). The germline V gene encodes CDR1 SGHTA and CDR2 FQGNSA. Trimming left V 10 bases short and J 3 bases short, with 10 bases between. This CDR3 is 13 amino acids long. Here the CDR3 DNA reads TGTGCCACAGGGCAGGTCTATAATTCACCCCTCCACTTT. Its protein is CATGQVYNSPLHF.

The rearrangement uses TRBV30 and TRBJ2-6, with unresolved D. This CDR3 spans 15 amino acids. Germline values: CDR1 GTSNPN, CDR2 SVGIG (reference sequence). V lost 0 bases and J 3 bases, leaving 9 bases between the germline ends. CDR3 in DNA: TGTGCCTGGAGTGTAAGGAGAGTTGGGGCCAACGTCCTGACTTTC. As protein: CAWSVRRVGANVLTF.

This chain connects TRBV29-1 to TRBJ2-6; D is ambiguous. Trimming took 4 bases from V and 0 from J, leaving 1 base between them. Germline V gene sequence: CDR1 SQVTM, CDR2 ANQGSEA. The CDR3 extends over 12 amino acids. The CDR3 sequence is CSVGSGANVLTF. As DNA, the CDR3 is TGCAGCGTTGGCTCTGGGGCCAACGTCCTGACTTTC.

The rearrangement links TRBV27 to TRBJ2-7, with D possibly being TRBD2 (5 bases). The CDR3 runs 14 residues. The germline V gene has CDR1 MNHEY and CDR2 SMNVEV (reference sequence). V shed 6 bases and J shed 3 bases, with 15 bases lying between them. The CDR3 sequence is CASSEGGKDYEQYF. The CDR3 region has the DNA TGTGCCAGCAGCGAGGGCGGTAAGGACTACGAGCAGTACTTC.